A selection of T cell receptor beta chains follows, all from one sample in a study of shared clonotypes between healthy human individuals. Clones were read by immunoSEQ multiplex PCR, and TCRdb kept only the in-frame ones, dropping some. The table includes over a million clones, roughly 96% detected once. Material for sequencing was naive CD4+ T cells sorted from blood. Receptor source: a man under 40 in good health. The CDR3 runs from the conserved cysteine through the conserved F or W. The order of the fields is V gene, clone size, J gene, D gene, CDR3 DNA, CDR3 protein. The D gene is left open where the match is weak. Clone size is stated in some rows and not others, as once, few, many or a class when expanded.

>TRBV30|NA|TRBJ2-2|NA
TGTGCCTGGAGTGTATTTGGGACTCTGAACACCGGGGAGCTGTTTTTT
CAWSVFGTLNTGELFF
>TRBV7-9|NA|TRBJ2-1|NA
TGTGCCAGCAGCTCTCGGGATGAGCAGTTCTTC
CASSSRDEQFF
>TRBV18|NA|TRBJ2-7|TRBD1
TGTGCCAGCTCACCACTTGTGACAGGGTTCAGCTCCTACGAGCAGTACTTC
CASSPLVTGFSSYEQYF
>TRBV9|NA|TRBJ2-3|NA
TGTGCCAGCAGCGTAGGGCTAGTAGTGGCCGATACGCAGTATTTT
CASSVGLVVADTQYF
>TRBV11-2|NA|TRBJ2-1|TRBD2
TGTGCCAGCAGCTTGACTAGCGGGAGGGCGAATGAGCAGTTCTTC
CASSLTSGRANEQFF
>TRBV6-5|NA|TRBJ2-3|TRBD1
TGTGCCAGCAGTTACCCAGACAGGGCTACAGATACGCAGTATTTT
CASSYPDRATDTQYF
>TRBV29-1|NA|TRBJ2-5|NA
TGCAGCGTTTGTCAGGGAATACCAGAGACCCAGTACTTC
CSVCQGIPETQYF
>TRBV6-1|NA|TRBJ2-2|TRBD2
TGTGCCAGCAGTGAAAGAGAGGGACTAGCGGGAGGTAACACCGGGGAGCTGTTTTTT
CASSEREGLAGGNTGELFF
>TRBV11-2|NA|TRBJ1-5|NA
TGTGCCAGCAGCTTATTTGGAAATCAGCCCCAGCATTTT
CASSLFGNQPQHF
>TRBV29-1|NA|TRBJ1-5|TRBD1
TGCAGCGTTGTGTGGGCAGGGGGATTTAGCAATCAGCCCCAGCATTTT
CSVVWAGGFSNQPQHF
>TRBV5-4|NA|TRBJ2-1|TRBD2
TGTGCCAGCAGCTCGACTAGCGGGCACCTCTCCTACAATGAGCAGTTCTTC
CASSSTSGHLSYNEQFF
>TRBV5-1|NA|TRBJ2-7|NA
TGCGCCAGCAGCCGATCTTTCGACGAGCAGTACTTC
CASSRSFDEQYF
>TRBV5-1|NA|TRBJ2-7|NA
TGCGCCAGCAGCTTGCCTTCCTCCGGGACCCAAAACGAGCAGTACTTC
CASSLPSSGTQNEQYF
>TRBV7-2|NA|TRBJ2-7|NA
TGTGCCAGCAGCCCCCGTCCGACGGGATTGAAAGAGCAGTACTTC
CASSPRPTGLKEQYF
>TRBV9|NA|TRBJ2-1|NA
TGTGCCAGCAGCGTAGGGAGTAGCGTCTCCTACAATGAGCAGTTCTTC
CASSVGSSVSYNEQFF
>TRBV9|NA|TRBJ1-3|NA
TGTGCCAGCAGCGTAGCTCCCGGGGGGGTCTCTGGAAACACCATATATTTT
CASSVAPGGVSGNTIYF
>TRBV5-1|NA|TRBJ2-1|NA
TGCGCCAGCAGCTTGGCCTGGCTAGGCAATGAGCAGTTCTTC
CASSLAWLGNEQFF
>TRBV4-3|NA|TRBJ2-7|TRBD1
TGCGCCAGCAGCCTAAGGGACAGTAGCTCCTACGAGCAGTACTTC
CASSLRDSSSYEQYF
>TRBV5-1|NA|TRBJ2-3|NA
TGCGCCAGCAGCTTGGTAGGCAGCACAGATACGCAGTATTTT
CASSLVGSTDTQYF
>TRBV27|NA|TRBJ2-3|NA
TGTGCCAGCAGTTACAGCCGTGGACTAGGGGGTACGCAGTATTTT
CASSYSRGLGGTQYF
>TRBV28|NA|TRBJ2-3|NA
TGTGCCAACGCGGACAAGACCACAGATACGCAGTATTTT
CANADKTTDTQYF
>TRBV10-2|NA|TRBJ2-3|TRBD2
TGCGCCAGCAGTTGGACTAGCGGGAGCGTTACAGATACGCAGTATTTT
CASSWTSGSVTDTQYF
>TRBV5-1|once|TRBJ1-1|TRBD1
TGCGCCAGCAGCGACTACAGGGGACAGAACACTGAAGCTTTCTTT
CASSDYRGQNTEAFF
>TRBV28|NA|TRBJ2-7|NA
TGTGCCAGCAGTGGACAGCTCGAGCAGTACTTC
CASSGQLEQYF
>TRBV2|NA|TRBJ1-5|NA
TGTGCCAGCTCTGTACAGTACAGGGATACGAAGCAGCCCCAGCATTTT
CASSVQYRDTKQPQHF
>TRBV7-2|NA|TRBJ2-1|NA
TGTGCCAGCAGTTCGCGGCCGGTATATGAGCAGTTCTTC
CASSSRPVYEQFF
>TRBV6-5|NA|TRBJ1-2|NA
TGTGCCAGCAGTTACGGGTATGGCTACACCTTC
CASSYGYGYTF
>TRBV7-9|NA|TRBJ2-7|NA
TGTGCCAGCAGCTTAAAGGTTTCCTACGAGCAGTACTTC
CASSLKVSYEQYF
>TRBV10-2|NA|TRBJ2-7|NA
TGCGCCAGCAGTGGTCAGCTGGGCTACGAGCAGTACTTC
CASSGQLGYEQYF